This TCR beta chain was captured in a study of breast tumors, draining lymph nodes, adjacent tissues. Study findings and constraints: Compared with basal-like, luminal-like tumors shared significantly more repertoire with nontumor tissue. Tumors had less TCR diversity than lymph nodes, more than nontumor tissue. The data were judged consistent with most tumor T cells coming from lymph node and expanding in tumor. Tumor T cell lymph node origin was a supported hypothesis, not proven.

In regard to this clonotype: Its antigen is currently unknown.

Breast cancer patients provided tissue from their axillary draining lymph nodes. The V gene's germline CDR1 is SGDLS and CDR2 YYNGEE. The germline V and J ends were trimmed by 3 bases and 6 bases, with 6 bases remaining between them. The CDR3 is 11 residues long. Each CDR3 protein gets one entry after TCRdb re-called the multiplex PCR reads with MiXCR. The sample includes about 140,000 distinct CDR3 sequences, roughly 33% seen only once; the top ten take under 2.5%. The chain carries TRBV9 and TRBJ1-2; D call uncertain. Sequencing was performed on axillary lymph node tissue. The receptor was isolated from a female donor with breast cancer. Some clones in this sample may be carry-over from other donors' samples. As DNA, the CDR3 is TGTGCCAGCAGCGCTCCCGATGGCTACACCTTC. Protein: CASSAPDGYTF.